The 11 T cell receptor beta chains below were found in one sample sequenced in a study of molecular identifiers for immune sequencing clone quantification. TCRdb reprocessed the PCR reads via MiXCR and lists one record per CDR3 protein. Of 460,000 or so distinct CDR3 sequences in the sample, about 20% were seen once. Sample: naive CD8+ T cells from blood, with Jurkat cell RNA spiked in. Stated subset: FACS-sorted CD8+CD4-CCR7+CD45RA+ naive T cells. These TCRs come from a human donor in good health. Some libraries in this study had Jurkat cell RNA spiked in.

The CDR3 DNA follows: TGTGCCACCAGCGCTTGGGGGACAGGGGTCAGAGATACGCAGTATTTT. This translates into CATSAWGTGVRDTQYF. V usage is TRBV15 and J usage is TRBJ2-3; 10 nucleotides line up with TRBD1. The CDR3 is 16 residues long. J was trimmed by 5 bases and V by 5 bases; bases with no gene match: 10. In germline, CDR1 is LNHNV, CDR2 YYDKDF (reference sequence).

This clonotype was detected a few times. The chain employs TRBV7-8 and TRBJ2-2; possibly TRBD1 for D (6 bases). Trimming stripped 1 base from V and 0 bases from J, with 9 bases between. Germline V gene lookup returns CDR1 SGHVS and CDR2 FQNEAQ. The CDR3 spans 16 residues. CDR3: CASSLGGTPNTGELFF. CDR3 coding DNA: TGTGCCAGCAGCTTAGGTGGGACACCGAACACCGGGGAGCTGTTTTTT. Full variable domain (missing parts from reference TRBV7-8 and TRBJ2-2): GAGVSQSPRYKVAKRGQDVALRCDPISGHVSLFWYQQALGQGPEFLTYFQNEAQLDKSGLPSDRFFAERPEGSVSTLKIQRTQQEDSAVYLCASSLGGTPNTGELFFGEGSRLTVL.

This clonotype was counted between two and nine times. This chain links TRBV7-9 with TRBJ2-3, with 9 nucleotides matching TRBD1. This CDR3 has 15 amino acids. Trimming removed 5 bases from V and 4 bases from J; junction bases left unmatched: 7. CDR1 is SEHNR and CDR2 is FQNEAQ in the germline V gene (reference sequence). This CDR3 reads CASSRITGGADTQYF. DNA of the CDR3: TGTGCCAGCAGCCGGATTACAGGGGGCGCAGATACGCAGTATTTT.

This clonotype was seen more than once but under ten times. V usage is TRBV30 and J usage is TRBJ2-4; 7 bases map to TRBD1. Germline CDR1 and CDR2: GTSNPN and SVGIG (reference sequence). V gave up 1 base and J gave up 7 bases; unmatched junction bases: 1. This CDR3 has 12 residues. CDR3 residues: CAWSAQGNIQYF. The CDR3 bases are TGTGCCTGGAGTGCACAGGGGAACATTCAGTACTTC.

This clonotype was counted ten times or more. CDR3 DNA sequence: TGCAGCGTCCACGGGGTGTACCAAGAGACCCAGTACTTC. The encoded protein is CSVHGVYQETQYF. The chain combines TRBV29-1 with TRBJ2-5; D is perhaps TRBD2 (5 bases). V was clipped by 6 bases and J by 0 bases, with 11 bases between them. The CDR3 loop spans 13 amino acids. The V gene's germline CDR1 is SQVTM and CDR2 ANQGSEA.

The chain combines TRBV20-1 with TRBJ2-3; 10 positions match TRBD2. CDR3 size: 17 residues. Germline lookup yields CDR1 DFQATT and CDR2 SNEGSKA (reference sequence). With 0 bases clipped from V and 4 bases from J, the junction kept 10 bases outside the gene matches. The CDR3 DNA follows: TGCAGTGCTAGAGATCGAGGGACTAGCGCTAGGTCAGATACGCAGTATTTT. Encoded protein: CSARDRGTSARSDTQYF.

This clonotype has ten or more counts. The chain recombines TRBV24-1 with TRBJ2-3, with a possible D match to TRBD1 (5 bases). This CDR3 comprises 13 residues. V was shortened by 11 bases and J by 3 bases, with 14 bases between the two germline ends. Germline V gene data show CDR1 as KGHDR and CDR2 as SFDVKD. CDR3 in amino acids: CAKGTGETDTQYF. CDR3 DNA sequence: TGTGCCAAAGGTACAGGTGAAACAGATACGCAGTATTTT.

This CDR3 reads CASSQDVVSSYNEQFF. The CDR3 DNA reads as TGTGCCAGCAGCCAAGATGTGGTGTCCTCCTACAATGAGCAGTTCTTC. The chain joins TRBV4-2 to TRBJ2-1, with D uncertain. Germline loops: CDR1 LGHNA, CDR2 YNFKEQ. This CDR3 is built from 16 residues. V lost 0 bases and J lost 0, with 9 bases in between.

This clonotype appeared a few times. V is TRBV4-1 and J is TRBJ1-2, with D unclear. This CDR3 is built from 16 residues. The germline gives CDR1 MGHRA, CDR2 YSYEKL. V lost 0 bases, J lost 3 bases, and 14 bases lay in between. In nucleotides, the CDR3 is TGCGCCAGCAGCCAAGATTGGCGGGAGCTCTACTATGGCTACACCTTC. Translation gives CASSQDWRELYYGYTF.

This chain uses TRBV7-9 with TRBJ2-1; D unresolved. This CDR3 comprises 16 residues. Trimming stripped 7 bases from V and 8 bases from J, with 24 bases between. Germline CDR1 reads SEHNR; CDR2 reads FQNEAQ (reference sequence). For the CDR3, the DNA is TGTGCCAGCACCACCACTCGAGACGAGCATTTCCATGAGCAGTTCTTC. This translates into CASTTTRDEHFHEQFF.

This chain links TRBV7-8 with TRBJ2-3, with 8 bases matching TRBD2. The V segment lost 6 bases and the J segment 0 bases; nucleotides outside the gene matches: 8. CDR3 length: 16 residues. Per germline, CDR1 SGHVS and CDR2 FQNEAQ. The CDR3: CASSFIAGTSTDTQYF. For the CDR3, the DNA is TGTGCCAGCAGTTTCATAGCGGGAACTAGCACAGATACGCAGTATTTT.